The 30 T cell receptor beta chains below come from one sample, sequenced in a study of PD-1 blockade in classical Hodgkin lymphoma. All trial patients relapsed after autologous stem cell transplantation. Clones were sequenced by immunoSEQ multiplex PCR, and TCRdb holds only the in-frame ones, with some missing. The table includes around 42,000 clones, about two thirds detected once. Sequenced here: peripheral blood mononuclear cells (PBMCs), sampled at baseline. These receptors all come from a human donor with classical Hodgkin lymphoma.

V is TRBV4-3 and J is TRBJ1-2; D perhaps matches TRBD1 (5 bases). From germline, CDR1 is LGHNA and CDR2 YSLEER. Trimming shortened V by 1 base and J by 5 bases, and 11 bases separated the two germline ends. There are 14 residues in the CDR3. This CDR3 is CASSQALTAYGYTF. Written as DNA, the CDR3 is TGCGCCAGCAGCCAAGCTCTGACAGCTTATGGCTACACCTTC.

This clone was observed a few times. V is TRBV7-8 and J is TRBJ2-5; maybe TRBD2 (5 bases). Trimming cost V 1 base and J 5 bases, with 17 bases left between them. The CDR3 length is 16 residues. In germline, CDR1 is SGHVS, CDR2 FQNEAQ. The CDR3 loop is CASSLETYAGGETQYF. CDR3 coding DNA: TGTGCCAGCAGCTTAGAAACGTATGCGGGCGGGGAGACCCAGTACTTC.

The chain recombines TRBV4-3 with TRBJ2-7, with D tentatively TRBD1 (6 bases). The V end lost 0 bases, the J end lost 3 bases, and 9 bases lay between the germline ends. The germline V gene has CDR1 LGHNA and CDR2 YSLEER. The CDR3 length is 14 residues. CDR3 sequence (DNA): TGCGCCAGCAGCCAAGAGAAGGGGGTCTACGAGCAGTACTTC. Translated, it gives CASSQEKGVYEQYF.

The chain links TRBV5-4 to TRBJ1-1; 7 bases match TRBD1. This CDR3 comprises 14 residues. Germline-derived CDR1 and CDR2 are SGHNT and YYREEE (reference sequence). Trimming removed 7 bases from V and 0 bases from J; junction bases left unmatched: 6. CDR3 loop: CASLDRRLNTEAFF. Here the CDR3 DNA reads TGTGCCAGCCTGGACAGGCGACTGAACACTGAAGCTTTCTTT. The full variable domain, rest sourced from reference TRBV5-4 and TRBJ1-1, is ETGVTQSPTHLIKTRGQQVTLRCSSQSGHNTVSWYQQALGQGPQFIFQYYREEENGRGNFPPRFSGLQFPNYSSELNVNALELDDSALYLCASLDRRLNTEAFFGQGTRLTVV.

The V and J genes are TRBV5-1 and TRBJ2-5; D gene ambiguous. Germline V gene sequence: CDR1 SGHRS, CDR2 YFSETQ. The CDR3 contains 11 residues. V shed 1 base and J shed 5 bases, with 3 bases lying between them. The CDR3 region has the DNA TGCGCCAGCAGCTTGTACGAGACCCAGTACTTC. Protein: CASSLYETQYF. The whole variable domain, filled in from reference TRBV5-1 and TRBJ2-5, reads KAGVTQTPRYLIKTRGQQVTLSCSPISGHRSVSWYQQTPGQGLQFLFEYFSETQRNKGNFPGRFSGRQFSNSRSEMNVSTLELGDSALYLCASSLYETQYFGPGTRLLVL.

The genes are TRBV5-4 and TRBJ2-1; 9 positions match TRBD2. The CDR3 runs to 16 residues. V lost 0 bases to trimming and J lost 5 bases; unmatched junction nucleotides: 6. CDR1 SGHNT and CDR2 YYREEE come from the germline V gene (reference sequence). CDR3 protein: CASSLVAGGLDNEQFF. The CDR3 nucleotides are TGTGCCAGCAGCTTGGTGGCGGGGGGGCTCGACAATGAGCAGTTCTTC.

V is TRBV6-5 and J is TRBJ2-7; perhaps D is TRBD1 or TRBD2 (6 bases each). The CDR3 covers 15 residues. Per germline, CDR1 MNHEY and CDR2 SVGAGI. The V end was cut by 6 bases, the J end by 3 bases, with 18 bases between. The CDR3 loop is CASSQRGVPNYEQYF. Written as DNA, the CDR3 is TGTGCCAGCAGCCAAAGGGGGGTGCCAAACTACGAGCAGTACTTC.

This clone was seen only a few times. V is TRBV27 and J is TRBJ1-5; the D gene is possibly TRBD1 (5 bases). The ends were cut back, 3 bases at V and 1 base at J, with 7 bases in the middle. There are 14 residues in the CDR3. Germline CDR1 and CDR2: MNHEY and SMNVEV (reference sequence). The CDR3 loop is CASSFKGSNQPQHF. DNA of the CDR3: TGTGCCAGCAGTTTTAAGGGGAGCAATCAGCCCCAGCATTTT.

This rearrangement joins TRBV30 to TRBJ2-7, with 12 bases that match TRBD2. The CDR3 has 13 residues. Germline V gene data show CDR1 as GTSNPN and CDR2 as SVGIG (reference sequence). DNA for the CDR3: TGTGCAACAGGGACTAGCGGGCTCTACGAGCAGTACTTC. This sequence encodes CATGTSGLYEQYF.

The chain is built from TRBV7-2 and TRBJ1-1, with 8 bases identical to TRBD1. Unmatched junction bases numbered 3, after V lost 3 bases and J lost 0 bases. There are 15 residues in the CDR3. Germline CDR1 SGHTA, CDR2 FQGNSA. CDR3: CASSLWTGLNTEAFF. CDR3 DNA: TGTGCCAGCAGCTTGTGGACAGGGCTGAACACTGAAGCTTTCTTT.

A single count supports this clone. The rearrangement uses TRBV15 and TRBJ2-2; D gene unclear. Germline CDR1 and CDR2: LNHNV and YYDKDF (reference sequence). This CDR3 region has 14 residues. Trimming took off 1 base at V and 6 bases at J, with 9 bases between the two ends. The CDR3 DNA sequence: TGTGCCACCAGCAGAGTTCAGACGCCCGGGGAGCTGTTTTTT. Translation: CATSRVQTPGELFF.

The chain is built from TRBV6-1 and TRBJ1-2; weak D call: TRBD1 (5 bases). V was cut by 8 bases and J by 4 bases, with 11 bases left in between. Germline CDR1 is MNHNS and CDR2 is SASEGT. This CDR3 is built from 12 residues. CDR3 DNA: TGTGCCAGCGCCGGGACGGTCTATGGCTACACCTTC. Encoded protein: CASAGTVYGYTF.

V usage is TRBV27 and J usage is TRBJ1-1, with TRBD1 identical over 10 bases. CDR3 length equals 15 residues. CDR1 and CDR2 (germline): MNHEY, SMNVEV (reference sequence). J gave up 5 bases and V 4 bases, and 7 bases lay outside the gene matches. The CDR3 sequence: CASSSPGQGWTEAFF. CDR3 nucleotide sequence: TGTGCCAGCAGTTCGCCGGGACAGGGGTGGACTGAAGCTTTCTTT.

This chain uses TRBV7-9 with TRBJ1-2; unclear D gene. The CDR3 is made up of 14 amino acids. Germline CDR1 is SEHNR and CDR2 is FQNEAQ (reference sequence). Trimming took off 2 bases at V and 2 bases at J, with 9 bases between the two ends. CDR3 region: CASSLSGRNYGYTF. The CDR3 DNA sequence: TGTGCCAGCAGCTTAAGCGGTCGGAACTATGGCTACACCTTC.

The chain links TRBV15 to TRBJ2-3, with TRBD2 matching 8 bases. With V trimmed by 3 bases and J by 1 base, 0 bases remained unmatched. CDR1 and CDR2 from the germline V gene are LNHNV and YYDKDF (reference sequence). The CDR3 totals 14 residues. The CDR3 region has the DNA TGTGCCACCAGCAGCGGGGGGGGCACAGATACGCAGTATTTT. Translated: CATSSGGGTDTQYF.

This rearrangement joins TRBV6-5 to TRBJ1-2; 7 nucleotides align to TRBD1. The CDR3 totals 13 residues. V dropped 6 bases and J dropped 8; count of bases not matched to a gene: 9. Germline V gives CDR1 MNHEY, CDR2 SVGAGI. The CDR3 DNA reads as TGTGCCAGCAGCTTTGACAGGGTGGGCGGCTACACCTTC. Protein: CASSFDRVGGYTF.

The chain joins TRBV27 to TRBJ1-1, with TRBD1 matching over 7 bases. CDR1 and CDR2 (germline): MNHEY, SMNVEV (reference sequence). Trimming took 0 bases from V and 7 from J; bases not matched to a gene: 8. CDR3 length: 15 residues. The chain's CDR3 is CASSLSAGGSIEAFF. CDR3 bases: TGTGCCAGCAGTTTATCGGCAGGGGGGTCTATTGAAGCTTTCTTT.

This clone showed up many times. The chain carries TRBV7-6 and TRBJ2-7, with a tentative D call TRBD2 (6 bases). V gave up 10 bases and J gave up 1 base, with 11 bases separating them. The CDR3 consists of 12 residues. Germline V gene sequence: CDR1 SGHVS, CDR2 FNYEAQ. The CDR3 region is CATIGGSYEQYF. CDR3 coding DNA: TGTGCCACCATCGGAGGGTCCTACGAGCAGTACTTC.

J is TRBJ2-6 and V is TRBV10-3; D gene unclear. The V end was cut by 6 bases, the J end by 2 bases, with 11 bases between. Germline lookup yields CDR1 ENHRY and CDR2 SYGVKD. CDR3 length: 15 residues. Written as DNA, the CDR3 is TGTGCCATCAGCGATCTCCGGACTGGGGCCAACGTCCTGACTTTC. The encoded protein is CAISDLRTGANVLTF.

The chain employs TRBV25-1 and TRBJ1-4; the D gene is possibly TRBD1 (6 bases). The CDR3 consists of 15 residues. Trimming shortened V by 4 bases and J by 8 bases, and 17 bases separated the two germline ends. Germline values: CDR1 MGHDK, CDR2 SYGVNS. For the CDR3, the DNA is TGTGCCAGCAGTGCCAGGGAACAGGGATGGGAAAAACTGTTTTTT. Translating gives CASSAREQGWEKLFF.

The chain has TRBV7-3 and TRBJ2-1; 7 positions agree with TRBD2. The V segment lost 8 bases and the J segment 2 bases; nucleotides outside the gene matches: 6. The CDR3 has 14 residues. Germline V gene data show CDR1 as SGHTA and CDR2 as FQGTGA. CDR3 loop: CASQASGPYNEQFF. CDR3 bases: TGTGCCAGCCAGGCTAGCGGACCCTACAATGAGCAGTTCTTC.

This clone was picked up a small number of times. The J gene is TRBJ1-2, the V gene TRBV30, with a tentative D call TRBD1 (5 bases). Looked up from germline, CDR1 is GTSNPN and CDR2 is SVGIG (reference sequence). The length of the CDR3 is 13 residues. V was shortened by 0 bases and J by 2 bases, with 7 bases between the two germline ends. CDR3: CAWSVRGNYGYTF. CDR3 coding DNA: TGTGCCTGGAGTGTACGGGGGAACTATGGCTACACCTTC.

CDR3 nucleotides: TGCGCCAGCAGCCAAGCGGGGGGGCCCGTCGGGGAGCTGTTTTTT. It translates to CASSQAGGPVGELFF. V usage is TRBV4-1 and J usage is TRBJ2-2; 8 nucleotides match TRBD2. The CDR3 is made up of 15 amino acids. Trimming at V came to 1 base and at J to 7 bases, leaving 5 bases not matched to a gene. Germline lookup yields CDR1 MGHRA and CDR2 YSYEKL.

This chain uses TRBV6-6 with TRBJ1-4; D remains ambiguous. V gave up 2 bases and J gave up 3 bases, with 13 bases separating them. The germline gives CDR1 MNHNY, CDR2 SVGAGI (reference sequence). This CDR3 comprises 16 residues. The CDR3 sequence: CASSYNGGKANEKLFF. The CDR3 nucleotides are TGTGCCAGCAGTTACAACGGCGGCAAGGCTAATGAAAAACTGTTTTTT.

The chain uses TRBV5-4 and TRBJ1-2; a possible D gene is TRBD1 (5 bases). V was clipped by 5 bases and J by 8 bases, with 22 bases between them. Per the germline V gene, CDR1 is SGHNT and CDR2 is YYREEE (reference sequence). The CDR3 consists of 15 residues. The chain's CDR3 is CASSPAGYQGRGYTF. The CDR3 nucleotides read TGTGCCAGCAGTCCGGCCGGTTATCAGGGTCGGGGCTACACCTTC.

The chain is built from TRBV27 and TRBJ2-3; TRBD1 aligns across 10 bases. Per germline, CDR1 MNHEY and CDR2 SMNVEV (reference sequence). This CDR3 has 16 amino acids. Trimming at V came to 3 bases and at J to 4 bases, leaving 7 bases not matched to a gene. The CDR3 nucleotides read TGTGCCAGCAGTTTGCTCGGGACAGGGGTTCCAGATACGCAGTATTTT. Its translation is CASSLLGTGVPDTQYF.

This chain uses TRBV7-8 with TRBJ1-3, with D possibly matching TRBD1 (5 bases). V shed 6 bases and J shed 3 bases, with 15 bases lying between them. The CDR3 is made up of 15 amino acids. Germline CDR1 is SGHVS and CDR2 is FQNEAQ. In nucleotides, the CDR3 is TGTGCCAGCAGGGGGGGGTCCGGGGTTGGAAACACCATATATTTT. This translates into CASRGGSGVGNTIYF.

The rearrangement uses TRBV4-3 and TRBJ2-1, with TRBD2 matching over 11 bases. The V and J ends lost 4 bases and 10 bases, in that order; junction bases with no gene match: 12. Germline V gene sequence: CDR1 LGHNA, CDR2 YSLEER. The CDR3 runs 16 residues. CDR3 DNA: TGCGCCAGCAGCCCGGCGGGTCTAGCGGGAGGTCTCGAGCAGTTCTTC. Translated, it gives CASSPAGLAGGLEQFF.

This clone appeared a few times. This chain uses TRBV4-3 with TRBJ2-7; 11 bases fit TRBD2. The CDR3 loop spans 16 amino acids. V was clipped by 0 bases and J by 6 bases; unmatched bases: 7. Germline CDR1 is LGHNA and CDR2 is YSLEER. For the CDR3, the DNA is TGCGCCAGCAGCCAAGATGGGGTAGCGGGAGGGTTCGAGCAGTACTTC. Protein: CASSQDGVAGGFEQYF.

This chain joins TRBV11-1 and TRBJ1-4, with 9 positions matching TRBD1. Trimming at V came to 3 bases and at J to 8 bases, leaving 13 bases not matched to a gene. There are 17 residues in the CDR3. Germline V gene sequence: CDR1 SGHAT, CDR2 FQDESV (reference sequence). The CDR3 sequence: CASSFGQGSVKGEKLFF. CDR3 in DNA: TGTGCCAGCAGCTTCGGACAGGGGAGCGTCAAAGGCGAAAAACTGTTTTTT.